This is a list of T cell receptor beta chains from one sample in a study of CD8+ T cells in alopecia areata. Data came from immunoSEQ multiplex PCR; TCRdb stores just in-frame clones and leaves some out. This sample carries 95,000 to 110,000 clones, 85% to 90% of them seen once, and the ten largest clones take roughly 11%. The sample consisted of CD8+ T cells sorted from blood, taken at roughly week 30, from a patient treated with tofacitinib. Receptors originate from a human donor with alopecia areata. The CDR3 runs from the conserved cysteine through the conserved F or W. The order of the fields is J gene, V gene, D gene, clone size, CDR3 protein, CDR3 DNA. A D gene is named only where the DNA matches it firmly. Expanded clones are given a class, and other clones once, few, many or no size at all.

>TRBJ2-7|TRBV7-3|.|few
CASSLMGERVYEQYF
TGTGCCAGCAGCTTAATGGGGGAGAGGGTCTACGAGCAGTACTTC
>TRBJ2-3|TRBV19|.|.
CASSIASTDTQYF
TGTGCCAGTAGTATAGCTAGCACAGATACGCAGTATTTT
>TRBJ2-1|TRBV5-1|.|.
CASSLALNNEQFF
TGCGCCAGCAGCTTGGCCCTGAACAATGAGCAGTTCTTC
>TRBJ2-7|TRBV13|.|.
CASSLEDSHEQYF
TGTGCCAGCAGCTTAGAGGACTCCCACGAGCAGTACTTC
>TRBJ2-7|TRBV4-1|.|.
CASSQEGGPSYEQYF
TGCGCCAGCAGCCAAGAGGGCGGGCCCTCCTACGAGCAGTACTTC
>TRBJ2-1|TRBV9|TRBD2|.
CASSPGGTSLNNEQFF
TGTGCCAGCAGTCCAGGTGGGACTAGCCTAAACAATGAGCAGTTCTTC
>TRBJ2-5|TRBV11-2|.|.
CASSLAPGETQYF
TGTGCCAGCAGCTTAGCGCCGGGGGAGACCCAGTACTTC
>TRBJ2-1|TRBV27|TRBD2|.
CASSLSSSGIGAYNEQFF
TGTGCCAGCAGTTTATCGTCTAGCGGGATCGGCGCCTACAATGAGCAGTTCTTC
>TRBJ2-5|TRBV11-2|.|.
CASSLDWAPQETQYF
TGTGCCAGCAGCTTAGATTGGGCCCCCCAAGAGACCCAGTACTTC
>TRBJ2-1|TRBV7-9|.|.
CASSLPNEQFF
TGTGCCAGCAGCCTGCCAAATGAGCAGTTCTTC
>TRBJ2-1|TRBV5-1|.|.
CASSKRDRSSYNEQFF
TGCGCCAGCAGCAAGCGTGACCGGAGCTCCTACAATGAGCAGTTCTTC
>TRBJ2-3|TRBV10-3|TRBD2|.
CAISESTVGSPGTSGKSDTQYF
TGTGCCATCAGTGAGTCGACTGTTGGGTCGCCCGGGACTAGCGGGAAGAGTGATACGCAGTATTTT
>TRBJ2-4|TRBV7-9|TRBD1|.
CASSADRAAQYF
TGTGCCAGCAGCGCCGACAGGGCGGCTCAGTACTTC
>TRBJ1-1|TRBV4-1|TRBD1|.
CASSPLGQRYTEAFF
TGCGCCAGCAGCCCCCTGGGACAGCGCTACACTGAAGCTTTCTTT
>TRBJ2-7|TRBV25-1|.|.
CASSEPGRSSYEQYF
TGTGCCAGCAGTGAACCAGGGAGGTCTTCCTACGAGCAGTACTTC
>TRBJ2-7|TRBV5-1|.|once
CASSPSAPYGQYF
TGCGCCAGCAGCCCGAGTGCCCCCTACGGGCAGTACTTC
>TRBJ1-2|TRBV6-5|TRBD1|.
CASSYAGTGFNYGYTF
TGTGCCAGCAGTTACGCTGGGACAGGGTTCAACTATGGCTACACCTTC
>TRBJ2-1|TRBV2|TRBD1|.
CASSELSGGPYNEQFF
TGTGCCAGCAGTGAGCTGTCAGGGGGCCCCTACAATGAGCAGTTCTTC
>TRBJ2-5|TRBV19|.|.
CASSYAGTQYF
TGTGCCAGTAGTTATGCGGGGACCCAGTACTTC
>TRBJ1-5|TRBV15|.|once
CATSSLAQGSSQPQHF
TGTGCCACCAGCAGTCTGGCGCAGGGCTCGAGTCAGCCCCAGCATTTT
>TRBJ2-3|TRBV6-1|.|once
CASTKADTQYF
TGTGCCAGCACAAAGGCAGATACGCAGTATTTT
>TRBJ1-5|TRBV15|TRBD1|.
CATSRDRGQGQPQHF
TGTGCCACCAGCAGGGACAGGGGGCAAGGTCAGCCCCAGCATTTT
>TRBJ2-1|TRBV29-1|.|once
CSVEVSLWEQFF
TGCAGCGTTGAAGTCTCCCTCTGGGAGCAGTTCTTC
>TRBJ2-2|TRBV7-2|.|.
CASSLTGELFF
TGTGCCAGCAGCTTAACCGGGGAGCTGTTTTTT
>TRBJ2-7|TRBV7-9|.|.
CASSLGGLYEQYF
TGTGCCAGCAGCTTAGGGGGTTTGTACGAGCAGTACTTC
>TRBJ2-7|TRBV27|TRBD1|.
CASSSSGGSYEQYF
TGTGCCAGCAGTAGTTCAGGGGGCTCCTACGAGCAGTACTTC
>TRBJ1-6|TRBV29-1|.|.
CSVLEAGEDSPLHF
TGCAGCGTCCTCGAAGCGGGGGAGGATTCACCCCTCCACTTT
>TRBJ1-5|TRBV6-5|.|.
CASGVGFGNQPQHF
TGTGCCAGCGGGGTGGGTTTTGGCAATCAGCCCCAGCATTTT
>TRBJ2-7|TRBV11-2|.|.
CASSPYIPVGEQYF
TGTGCCAGCAGCCCTTATATTCCGGTGGGTGAGCAGTACTTC
>TRBJ2-7|TRBV19|.|.
CASRQANNPSYEQYF
TGTGCCAGTCGGCAGGCGAACAACCCGTCCTACGAGCAGTACTTC
>TRBJ2-7|TRBV10-3|.|few
CAISDRPYEQYF
TGTGCCATCAGTGACAGGCCCTACGAGCAGTACTTC
>TRBJ1-4|TRBV5-1|.|.
CASSPGVREGRYEKLFF
TGCGCCAGCAGCCCCGGGGTTCGGGAGGGCCGGTATGAAAAACTGTTTTTT
>TRBJ1-2|TRBV6-1|TRBD1|.
CAGDREEDYGYTF
TGTGCCGGAGACAGGGAAGAAGACTATGGCTACACCTTC
>TRBJ1-1|TRBV13|.|.
CASSDTVETFF
TGTGCCAGCAGCGACACGGTTGAGACTTTCTTT
>TRBJ2-7|TRBV16|.|few
CASSQWWDGYEQYF
TGTGCCAGCAGCCAATGGTGGGATGGCTACGAGCAGTACTTC
>TRBJ2-1|TRBV6-1|.|.
CASSPGTSPYNEQFF
TGTGCCAGCAGCCCCGGGACATCACCATACAATGAGCAGTTCTTC
>TRBJ1-3|TRBV6-5|.|.
CASRRDTGSGNTIYF
TGTGCCAGCAGACGGGACACTGGCTCTGGAAACACCATATATTTT
>TRBJ2-7|TRBV28|.|.
CASRMDSSYEQYF
TGTGCCAGCAGGATGGACTCGTCCTACGAGCAGTACTTC
>TRBJ2-7|TRBV7-6|.|few
CASSPEPGLLATYEQYF
TGTGCCAGCAGCCCTGAACCTGGACTCCTGGCAACCTACGAGCAGTACTTC
>TRBJ2-2|TRBV19|.|.
CASSMASTGELFF
TGTGCCAGTAGTATGGCCAGTACCGGGGAGCTGTTTTTT
>TRBJ1-1|TRBV5-5|.|.
CASSLEGENTEAFF
TGTGCCAGCAGCTTGGAGGGAGAGAACACTGAAGCTTTCTTT
>TRBJ2-7|TRBV6-1|TRBD1|.
CASSEGTGGYEQYF
TGTGCCAGCAGTGAAGGGACAGGGGGCTACGAGCAGTACTTC
>TRBJ1-5|TRBV5-1|TRBD1|.
CASSPIGTDNQPQHF
TGCGCCAGCAGCCCCATCGGGACAGACAATCAGCCCCAGCATTTT
>TRBJ2-7|TRBV2|TRBD1|.
CASSAGTGNLYEQYF
TGTGCCAGCAGCGCTGGGACAGGGAATCTCTACGAGCAGTACTTC
>TRBJ1-4|TRBV9|.|.
CASSVDDRYNEKLFF
TGTGCCAGCAGCGTAGATGACAGATATAATGAAAAACTGTTTTTT
>TRBJ2-3|TRBV27|TRBD1|.
CASSMPGQGTTDTQYF
TGTGCCAGCAGTATGCCGGGACAGGGGACGACAGATACGCAGTATTTT
>TRBJ2-1|TRBV7-7|TRBD1|.
CASSLNLGQDYNEQFF
TGTGCCAGCAGCCTAAACCTCGGACAGGATTACAATGAGCAGTTCTTC
>TRBJ2-2|TRBV29-1|.|.
CSVVRAGELFF
TGCAGCGTTGTACGGGCCGGGGAGCTGTTTTTT
>TRBJ2-7|TRBV7-9|TRBD2|once
CASSKTSGRNYEQYF
TGTGCCAGCAGCAAGACTAGCGGGAGAAACTACGAGCAGTACTTC
>TRBJ1-1|TRBV13|TRBD1|few
CASSLGQEYMNTEAFF
TGTGCCAGCAGCCTCGGACAGGAGTACATGAACACTGAAGCTTTCTTT
>TRBJ2-1|TRBV27|.|.
CASSLQNNEQFF
TGTGCCAGCAGTTTACAAAACAATGAGCAGTTCTTC
>TRBJ2-3|TRBV19|.|.
CARPLTRSTDTQYF
TGTGCCAGACCTCTTACTAGGTCAACAGATACGCAGTATTTT